Following are 25 T cell receptor beta chains from one sample sequenced in a study of graft-versus-host responses after intestinal transplantation. The repertoire was sequenced with immunoSEQ multiplex PCR; TCRdb's copy has only in-frame clones and lacks some. The sample includes about 84,000 clones, approximately 90% of them seen just once. Their target antigens are unknown. The material was unstimulated CD4+ T cells sorted from spleen or lymph node cells, obtained before transplant. The origin of the receptors is a human donor who was the organ donor for an intestinal transplant.

V gene TRBV19 combines with J gene TRBJ2-5, with unresolved D. From germline, CDR1 is LNHDA and CDR2 SQIVND (reference sequence). The length of the CDR3 is 14 residues. Trimming removed 8 bases from V and 0 bases from J, with 13 bases in between. This CDR3 is CASQPTPYQETQYF. The CDR3 DNA reads TGTGCCAGTCAACCGACACCGTACCAAGAGACCCAGTACTTC.

J is TRBJ1-2 and V is TRBV6-1; a possible D gene is TRBD1 (6 bases). This CDR3 region has 12 residues. Trimming left V 10 bases short and J 2 bases short, with 11 bases between. CDR1 is MNHNS and CDR2 is SASEGT in the germline V gene. CDR3 residues: CATGQINYGYTF. CDR3 bases: TGTGCCACAGGACAGATAAACTATGGCTACACCTTC.

The rearrangement joins TRBV6-5 to TRBJ1-2; 7 bases map to TRBD1. In germline, CDR1 is MNHEY, CDR2 SVGAGI. J lost 5 bases, V lost 2 bases, and 8 bases had no gene match. The CDR3 runs 15 residues. The CDR3 DNA sequence: TGTGCCAGCAGTTACGGGGTGTCAGGGGGATATGGCTACACCTTC. It translates to CASSYGVSGGYGYTF.

The chain joins TRBV23-1 to TRBJ2-7; 9 bases map to TRBD1. TRBV23-1 is designated an ORF whose function remains uncertain. CDR3 length equals 14 residues. V shed 8 bases, J shed 6 bases, and the junction held 11 bases outside the gene matches. The CDR3 DNA is TGCGCCAGCGGAGACAACAGGGGGCGCTCCGAGCAGTACTTC. Protein: CASGDNRGRSEQYF.

The chain recombines TRBV30 with TRBJ1-3; D is uncertain. V lost 2 bases and J 6 bases, leaving 5 bases between the germline ends. Germline V gene sequence: CDR1 GTSNPN, CDR2 SVGIG (reference sequence). The CDR3 has 11 residues. The CDR3 reads CAWSFLNTIYF. The DNA for the CDR3 is TGTGCCTGGAGTTTTCTAAACACCATATATTTT.

The chain is built from TRBV19 and TRBJ1-5; 9 nucleotides line up with TRBD1. V gave up 7 bases and J gave up 4 bases; unmatched junction bases: 8. Germline V CDR1 and CDR2: LNHDA, SQIVND (reference sequence). The CDR3 has 15 amino acids. Here the CDR3 reads CASTPGDRANQPQHF. The CDR3 nucleotides read TGTGCCAGTACCCCTGGGGACAGGGCTAATCAGCCCCAGCATTTT. Using reference TRBV19 and TRBJ1-5 for the parts outside the CDR3, the full variable domain is DGGITQSPKYLFRKEGQNVTLSCEQNLNHDAMYWYRQDPGQGLRLIYYSQIVNDFQKGDIAEGYSVSREKKESFPLTVTSAQKNPTAFYLCASTPGDRANQPQHFGDGTRLSIL.

CDR3 sequence: CASTQGSETQYF. CDR3 DNA: TGTGCCAGCACCCAGGGATCTGAGACCCAGTACTTC. V is TRBV2 and J is TRBJ2-5; D might be TRBD1 (5 bases). Germline values: CDR1 SNHLY, CDR2 FYNNEI. V was cut by 7 bases and J by 5 bases, with 11 bases left in between. CDR3 length: 12 amino acids.

This clone came up once. This chain joins TRBV6-4 and TRBJ2-7, with 10 bases that match TRBD1. Trimming removed 4 bases from V and 7 bases from J; junction bases left unmatched: 25. The CDR3 sequence is 20 residues long. CDR1 and CDR2 from the germline V gene are MRHNA and SNTAGT. For the CDR3, the DNA is TGTGCCAGCAGTGCTTCTAGGGACAGGGGATCGGCGGGGAGTCTCTGGGAGCAGTACTTC. It yields the protein CASSASRDRGSAGSLWEQYF.

This clone was recorded only once. The chain is built from TRBV28 and TRBJ1-1; 8 bases align to TRBD1. With V trimmed by 0 bases and J by 4 bases, 1 base remained unmatched. The CDR3 contains 14 residues. The germline CDR1 and CDR2 sequences are MDHEN and SYDVKM. CDR3 DNA: TGTGCCAGCAGTTTATGGACAGGGGCCACTGAAGCTTTCTTT. Its protein is CASSLWTGATEAFF.

Notes on this clone: Other nucleotide sequences in the sample specify the same CDR3. The genes are TRBV11-3 and TRBJ2-7; tentative D call: TRBD1 (5 bases). CDR3 length: 13 amino acids. Germline V CDR1 and CDR2: SGHNT, YENEEA. The V end lost 2 bases, the J end lost 1 base, and 6 bases lay between the germline ends. CDR3 DNA sequence: TGTGCCAGCAGCTTATCAGGGTCCTACGAGCAGTACTTC. Translating gives CASSLSGSYEQYF.

The chain employs TRBV6-5 and TRBJ2-1; a possible D gene is TRBD2 (6 bases). CDR1 and CDR2 from the germline V gene are MNHEY and SVGAGI. The germline V and J ends were trimmed by 2 bases and 8 bases, with 16 bases remaining between them. CDR3 length: 15 residues. The CDR3 region has the DNA TGTGCCAGCAGTTACGAGACGCGGGGCATTTATGAGCAGTTCTTC. Amino acid sequence: CASSYETRGIYEQFF.

The CDR3 DNA sequence: TGTGCCTGGAGCCGCGGGGGCTACACCTTC. It translates to CAWSRGGYTF. The chain carries TRBV30 and TRBJ1-2; D is uncertain. V gave up 3 bases and J gave up 8 bases, with 7 bases separating them. Germline values: CDR1 GTSNPN, CDR2 SVGIG (reference sequence). CDR3 length: 10 amino acids.

CDR3 bases: TGTGCCAGCAGTAACCCTCCCGGTAACTATGGCTACACCTTC. It encodes CASSNPPGNYGYTF. The V gene is TRBV28, the J gene TRBJ1-2; D is ambiguous. The CDR3 is 14 residues long. Germline values: CDR1 MDHEN, CDR2 SYDVKM. V lost 5 bases to trimming and J lost 1 base, with 11 bases between them.

The chain joins TRBV7-3 to TRBJ2-3, with TRBD2 matching over 16 bases. In germline, CDR1 is SGHTA, CDR2 FQGTGA. Trimming cost V 8 bases and J 3 bases; bases outside gene matches: 11. The CDR3 spans 18 residues. The CDR3 nucleotides read TGTGCCAGCCGCCCAAATGGGGGACTAGCGGGAGGGACAGATACGCAGTATTTT. Translated: CASRPNGGLAGGTDTQYF.

This clone occurred once. V and J are TRBV7-3 and TRBJ2-3; TRBD2 matches 7 bases. V was clipped by 1 base and J by 0 bases; unmatched bases: 1. The germline gives CDR1 SGHTA, CDR2 FQGTGA. The CDR3 has 15 amino acids. The CDR3 DNA follows: TGTGCCAGCAGCTTAAGCGGGAGTAGCACAGATACGCAGTATTTT. It encodes CASSLSGSSTDTQYF.

This chain joins TRBV18 and TRBJ1-2, with 8 bases matching TRBD1. V lost 1 base to trimming and J lost 5 bases; unmatched junction nucleotides: 3. Per germline, CDR1 KGHSH and CDR2 LQKENI. The CDR3 contains 14 residues. The CDR3 DNA sequence: TGTGCCAGCTCACCACAGGGACAGGCGTATGGCTACACCTTC. It translates to CASSPQGQAYGYTF.

The chain employs TRBV28 and TRBJ2-7; the D gene is possibly TRBD1 (6 bases). CDR3 size: 11 residues. Germline V gene data show CDR1 as MDHEN and CDR2 as SYDVKM. V lost 3 bases and J 9 bases, leaving 9 bases between the germline ends. CDR3 residues: CASSFRTAQYF. CDR3 bases: TGTGCCAGCAGTTTTAGGACAGCGCAGTACTTC.

For this clone: Compared with germline, one end of the junction differs, possibly owing to a read error. V usage is TRBV27 and J usage is TRBJ2-7; D is uncertain. This CDR3 has 13 residues. From germline, CDR1 is MNHEY and CDR2 SMNVEV (reference sequence). The CDR3 loop is CAGSLYLRSSLDF. In nucleotides, the CDR3 is TGTGCCGGCAGTTTATACCTCCGGAGCTCATTGGACTTC.

Of note for this clone: Relative to the germline gene, one junction end is altered; a read error may explain this. The chain couples TRBV7-7 to TRBJ2-7, with a tentative D call TRBD1 (6 bases). The CDR3 loop spans 16 amino acids. Per germline, CDR1 SSHAT and CDR2 FNYEAQ (reference sequence). The CDR3 reads CASSPLTGGYSYEQYF. In nucleotides, the CDR3 is TGTGCTAGCAGCCCACTCACTGGGGGCTACTCCTACGAGCAGTACTTC.

This sequence joins TRBV7-9 and TRBJ1-5; 7 bases line up with TRBD1. In germline, CDR1 is SEHNR, CDR2 FQNEAQ (reference sequence). Trimming at V came to 6 bases and at J to 6 bases, leaving 8 bases not matched to a gene. The CDR3 totals 14 residues. CDR3 sequence (DNA): TGTGCCAGCAGTTTTACAGGGGTCGGTCAGCCCCAGCATTTT. Translated: CASSFTGVGQPQHF.

This chain connects TRBV2 to TRBJ1-1; the D gene is possibly TRBD1 (5 bases). CDR3 length: 13 residues. Trimming took off 6 bases at V and 3 bases at J, with 11 bases between the two ends. Germline V gene lookup returns CDR1 SNHLY and CDR2 FYNNEI. The CDR3, as DNA: TGTGCCAGCAGGATACAGGAATACACTGAAGCTTTCTTT. Amino acid sequence: CASRIQEYTEAFF.

This clone appeared once. The rearrangement uses TRBV4-2 and TRBJ2-1; 14 bases align to TRBD2. The length of the CDR3 is 17 residues. The trim removed 4 bases at V and 6 bases at J, leaving 8 bases unmatched. CDR1 and CDR2 from the germline V gene are LGHNA and YNFKEQ. CDR3: CASSRGTSGSLVNEQFF. The CDR3 bases are TGTGCCAGCAGCCGCGGGACTAGCGGGAGTTTGGTCAATGAGCAGTTCTTC.

The V and J genes are TRBV28 and TRBJ2-7, with 10 nucleotides matching TRBD1. Trimming removed 5 bases from V and 6 bases from J; junction bases left unmatched: 7. Germline CDR1 reads MDHEN; CDR2 reads SYDVKM. The CDR3 has 14 amino acids. In nucleotides, the CDR3 is TGTGCCAGCAGTACCGGGACAGGGGAAGGCGAGCAGTACTTC. Translation gives CASSTGTGEGEQYF.

The chain recombines TRBV5-4 with TRBJ2-7; D might be TRBD2 (5 bases). Trimming shortened V by 4 bases and J by 5 bases, and 16 bases separated the two germline ends. Germline assignment: CDR1 SGHNT and CDR2 YYREEE (reference sequence). The CDR3 spans 14 residues. The CDR3 sequence: CASSHTGVRDEQYF. CDR3 sequence (DNA): TGTGCCAGCAGCCACACCGGGGTTCGTGACGAGCAGTACTTC.

The gene calls are TRBV25-1 and TRBJ2-1; TRBD1 matches at 8 bases. The CDR3 runs to 15 residues. Unmatched junction bases numbered 9, after V lost 6 bases and J lost 5 bases. Looked up from germline, CDR1 is MGHDK and CDR2 is SYGVNS. The CDR3 DNA sequence: TGTGCCAGCAGCCAAATAACAGGGGGAAACAATGAGCAGTTCTTC. This sequence encodes CASSQITGGNNEQFF.